These 23 T cell receptor beta chains came from one sample sequenced in a study of shared clonotypes between healthy human individuals. The assay was immunoSEQ multiplex PCR, and TCRdb's table has in-frame clones only and misses some. The sample contains 2 million to 3 million clones, 80% to 95% of which appear only once. Sequencing was carried out using naive CD4+ T cells from PBMCs. Subset here: CD45RA+ positively selected. The receptors shown here come from a man aged 18-30 years in good health. Some clones in this sample may be carry-over from other donors' samples.

This clone came up once. The chain has TRBV5-1 and TRBJ2-2; weak D call: TRBD2 (6 bases). Germline V gives CDR1 SGHRS, CDR2 YFSETQ. V lost 6 bases to trimming and J lost 7 bases, with 19 bases between them. CDR3 length: 15 amino acids. CDR3 loop: CASKLSGLLFGELFF. The CDR3 DNA reads as TGCGCCAGCAAATTAAGCGGGTTGCTTTTCGGGGAGCTGTTTTTT.

The V call is TRBV19, the J call TRBJ2-1; TRBD1 aligns across 9 bases. The V segment lost 3 bases and the J segment 4 bases; nucleotides outside the gene matches: 4. CDR1 and CDR2 from the germline V gene are LNHDA and SQIVND (reference sequence). The CDR3 spans 15 residues. In DNA, the CDR3 is TGTGCCAGTAGTATGGGGGGGACAGGGTACAATGAGCAGTTCTTC. Protein product: CASSMGGTGYNEQFF.

This chain joins TRBV5-1 and TRBJ2-1, with TRBD1 matching 9 bases. CDR1 is SGHRS, CDR2 YFSETQ, per germline. The ends lost 7 bases at V and 14 bases at J; junction bases unmatched: 7. The CDR3 is 11 amino acids. The CDR3 DNA follows: TGCGCCAGCGGGGAGAGGACAGGGGAGTTCTTC. Amino acid sequence: CASGERTGEFF.

The sample holds one count of this clone. The genes are TRBV30 and TRBJ2-2, with D perhaps TRBD1 (7 bases). The CDR3 totals 14 residues. CDR1 and CDR2 (germline): GTSNPN, SVGIG (reference sequence). Trimming took off 8 bases at V and 4 bases at J, with 17 bases between the two ends. The DNA of the CDR3 is TGTGCCAGGGACTCCGGGACAGCCACCGGGGAGCTGTTTTTT. It specifies CARDSGTATGELFF.

This clone was observed a handful of times. V gene TRBV19 combines with J gene TRBJ2-7, with a tentative D call TRBD1 (6 bases). CDR3 length equals 13 residues. V was shortened by 1 base and J by 7 bases, with 11 bases between the two germline ends. CDR1 LNHDA and CDR2 SQIVND come from the germline V gene (reference sequence). The CDR3 coding sequence is TGTGCCAGTAGTATAGTCGGGACACTTGAGCAGTACTTC. It is translated as CASSIVGTLEQYF.

The chain recombines TRBV7-6 with TRBJ2-5; D might be TRBD2 (7 bases). The CDR3 runs to 16 residues. Germline-derived CDR1 and CDR2 are SGHVS and FNYEAQ. V was cut by 5 bases and J by 1 base, with 17 bases left in between. The DNA of the CDR3 is TGTGCCAGCAGCCCACGAGGGGGGGCCGGCCAAGAGACCCAGTACTTC. It codes for CASSPRGGAGQETQYF.

This chain joins TRBV7-2 and TRBJ2-6; D remains ambiguous. The V end was cut by 7 bases, the J end by 3 bases, with 10 bases between. CDR1 SGHTA and CDR2 FQGNSA come from the germline V gene. The CDR3 consists of 14 residues. The CDR3 region is CASTQTIGANVLTF. Written as DNA, the CDR3 is TGTGCCAGCACCCAAACCATTGGGGCCAACGTCCTGACTTTC.

The V and J genes are TRBV9 and TRBJ2-5, with D perhaps TRBD2 (6 bases). The last part of the DNA fits TRBJ2-7 better; the J call may be wrong. There are 14 residues in the CDR3. Germline V gene data show CDR1 as SGDLS and CDR2 as YYNGEE. CDR3: CASSVAGGTYEQYF. The CDR3 coding sequence is TGTGCCAGCAGCGTAGCTGGCGGGACTTACGAGCAGTACTTC.

The CDR3 loop reads CATSRDPSGTYEQYF. The CDR3 DNA reads TGTGCCACCAGCAGAGATCCTAGCGGTACCTACGAGCAGTACTTC. The chain joins TRBV15 to TRBJ2-7, with 7 nucleotides matching TRBD2. V was pared by 0 bases and J by 2 bases, with 4 bases of the junction left unmatched. CDR3 length: 15 residues. Germline assignment: CDR1 LNHNV and CDR2 YYDKDF (reference sequence).

V is TRBV5-1 and J is TRBJ1-1; D is unresolved. Germline loops: CDR1 SGHRS, CDR2 YFSETQ. V was shortened by 0 bases and J by 1 base, with 7 bases between the two germline ends. The CDR3 has 14 residues. CDR3 sequence (DNA): TGCGCCAGCAGCTTGGTCTGGGCGAACACTGAAGCTTTCTTT. It specifies CASSLVWANTEAFF.

This CDR3 reads CASSAQGLVDTEAFF. The CDR3 bases are TGTGCCAGCAGTGCCCAGGGGCTCGTCGACACTGAAGCTTTCTTT. The rearrangement joins TRBV6-1 to TRBJ1-1, with D possibly being TRBD1 (6 bases). There are 15 residues in the CDR3. V lost 4 bases and J 3 bases, leaving 15 bases between the germline ends. The germline V gene encodes CDR1 MNHNS and CDR2 SASEGT.

The chain joins TRBV5-1 to TRBJ2-7; 9 bases are shared with TRBD2. Germline CDR1 SGHRS, CDR2 YFSETQ. The CDR3 sequence is 15 residues long. The V gene end was trimmed by 3 bases and the J gene end by 1 base; junction bases not matched to a gene: 5. This CDR3 reads CASSSGTSRSYEQYF. The CDR3 DNA reads TGCGCCAGCAGCTCCGGGACTAGCAGATCCTACGAGCAGTACTTC.

A few counts support this clone. The chain recombines TRBV5-4 with TRBJ2-2; a weak D match, TRBD1 (6 bases). Trimming cost V 3 bases and J 6 bases, with 18 bases left between them. Germline V gene sequence: CDR1 SGHNT, CDR2 YYREEE (reference sequence). The CDR3 totals 16 residues. CDR3 amino acids: CASSSSGALRAGELFF. CDR3 nucleotides: TGTGCCAGCAGCTCCTCAGGGGCCCTACGGGCCGGGGAGCTGTTTTTT.

The chain couples TRBV19 to TRBJ2-5, with D unresolved. The ends were cut back, 3 bases at V and 5 bases at J, with 13 bases in the middle. CDR3 length: 14 residues. The germline gives CDR1 LNHDA, CDR2 SQIVND (reference sequence). The CDR3 here is CASSISGPSETQYF. The CDR3 DNA reads TGTGCCAGTAGTATTTCGGGCCCGAGCGAGACCCAGTACTTC.

CDR3 nucleotide sequence: TGTGCCAGCAGTGGCTACGGGACAGCCTCCTACAATGAGCAGTTCTTC. This sequence encodes CASSGYGTASYNEQFF. The chain carries TRBV6-1 and TRBJ2-1; 7 bases fit TRBD1. With 4 bases clipped from V and 0 bases from J, the junction kept 6 bases outside the gene matches. This CDR3 is 16 amino acids long. Germline V gene lookup returns CDR1 MNHNS and CDR2 SASEGT.

V gene TRBV27 combines with J gene TRBJ1-4; D is perhaps TRBD1 (6 bases). V dropped 0 bases and J dropped 8 bases, with 19 bases sitting between them. Germline V gives CDR1 MNHEY, CDR2 SMNVEV (reference sequence). This CDR3 spans 17 amino acids. This CDR3 is CASSLSSQGRFREKLFF. As DNA, the CDR3 is TGTGCCAGCAGTTTATCGTCTCAGGGGCGTTTTAGGGAAAAACTGTTTTTT. The complete variable domain, with remaining parts taken from reference TRBV27 and TRBJ1-4, reads EAQVTQNPRYLITVTGKKLTVTCSQNMNHEYMSWYRQDPGLGLRQIYYSMNVEVTDKGDVPEGYKVSRKEKRNFPLILESPSPNQTSLYFCASSLSSQGRFREKLFFGSGTQLSVL.

The CDR3 region has the DNA TGTGCCAGCAGTGAATTTCAGGGTACTAATGAAAAACTGTTTTTT. Protein: CASSEFQGTNEKLFF. V usage is TRBV25-1 and J usage is TRBJ1-4; possible D gene TRBD1, 5 bases. CDR3 length: 15 amino acids. Germline values: CDR1 MGHDK, CDR2 SYGVNS. Trimming removed 1 base from V and 2 bases from J, with 8 bases in between.

This clone has more than one count but fewer than ten. The genes are TRBV28 and TRBJ1-2; D possibly corresponds to TRBD1 (6 bases). In germline, CDR1 is MDHEN, CDR2 SYDVKM. Trimming removed 7 bases at V and 3 bases at J, with 12 bases between. The CDR3 has 13 residues. The CDR3 loop reads CASTPGHYYGYTF. The DNA for the CDR3 is TGTGCCAGCACCCCGGGACATTACTATGGCTACACCTTC.

This rearrangement joins TRBV7-3 to TRBJ2-1; D ambiguous. V lost 5 bases and J lost 3, with 14 bases in between. The length of the CDR3 is 15 residues. From germline, CDR1 is SGHTA and CDR2 FQGTGA. The DNA for the CDR3 is TGTGCCAGCAGCCCTCGGTCGGCCGGCTACAATGAGCAGTTCTTC. Residues: CASSPRSAGYNEQFF.

Concerning this clone itself: The same CDR3 also results from other DNA sequences found in this sample. CDR3 in amino acids: CASSLGRGSDTQYF. CDR3 DNA: TGCGCCAGCAGCTTGGGGCGGGGGTCAGATACGCAGTATTTT. The genes are TRBV5-1 and TRBJ2-3; the match to TRBD2 covers 7 bases. V was clipped by 0 bases and J by 4 bases; unmatched bases: 2. There are 14 residues in the CDR3. CDR1 and CDR2 (germline): SGHRS, YFSETQ.

J is TRBJ2-7 and V is TRBV7-8; 14 bases map to TRBD2. Trimming took 5 bases from V and 3 from J; bases not matched to a gene: 6. This CDR3 contains 16 residues. Germline loops: CDR1 SGHVS, CDR2 FQNEAQ. CDR3 sequence reads: CASSPLGTSGGYEQYF. For the CDR3, the DNA is TGTGCCAGCAGCCCCCTTGGGACTAGCGGGGGCTACGAGCAGTACTTC.

V is TRBV5-6 and J is TRBJ1-2, with D hard to call. The CDR3 is made up of 16 amino acids. Trimming took 3 bases from V and 14 from J, leaving 29 bases between them. Germline values: CDR1 SGHDT, CDR2 YYEEEE. The chain's CDR3 is CASSSEKLRSYMAKTF. CDR3 bases: TGTGCCAGCAGCTCGGAGAAGCTACGGAGCTATATGGCTAAGACCTTC.

This chain connects TRBV7-3 to TRBJ2-2, with TRBD1 as a possible D gene (5 bases). The V and J ends lost 5 bases and 6 bases respectively, with 16 bases between them. The CDR3 is 15 amino acids. The germline V gene has CDR1 SGHTA and CDR2 FQGTGA. CDR3 nucleotides: TGTGCCAGCAGCCCAAGACAGAGAAGTTCCGGGGAGCTGTTTTTT. Its protein is CASSPRQRSSGELFF.